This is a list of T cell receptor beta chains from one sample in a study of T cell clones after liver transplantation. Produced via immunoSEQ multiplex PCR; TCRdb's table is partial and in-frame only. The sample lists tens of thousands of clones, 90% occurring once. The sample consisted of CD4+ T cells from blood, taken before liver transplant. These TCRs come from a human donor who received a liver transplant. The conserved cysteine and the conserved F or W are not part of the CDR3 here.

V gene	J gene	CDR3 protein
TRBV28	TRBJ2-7	ASSLFQGARNEQY
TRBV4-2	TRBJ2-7	ASSQVWSRLSSYEQY
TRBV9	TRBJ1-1	ASSVAGVNTEAF
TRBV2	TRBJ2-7	ASRGTSGRFYEQY
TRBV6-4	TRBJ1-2	ASSTGGSNYGYT
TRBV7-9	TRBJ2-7	ASSSPPGLIDYEQY
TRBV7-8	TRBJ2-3	ASSLETDTQY
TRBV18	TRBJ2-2	ASSPRTSAGTGELF
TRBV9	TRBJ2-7	ASSVDTSGRSEQY
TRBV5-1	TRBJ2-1	ASSLSPSLAGTNEQF
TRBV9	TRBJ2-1	ASSPLGTSGRLAF
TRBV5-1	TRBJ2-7	ASSLGRDSYEQY
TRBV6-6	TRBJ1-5	ASSAQFQGQH
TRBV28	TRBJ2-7	ASRTTAGVPL
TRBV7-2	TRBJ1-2	ASSLAPGTGYT
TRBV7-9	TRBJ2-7	ASSLDLPGQPYEQY
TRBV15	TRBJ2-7	ATSPSGLARSKD
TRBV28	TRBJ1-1	ASSSNQYEAF
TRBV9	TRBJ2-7	ASSAGHLGTLEEQY
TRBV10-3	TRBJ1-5	ATRGDNQPQH
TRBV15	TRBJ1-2	ATSRDHANYGYT
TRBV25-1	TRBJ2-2	ASSVSGRDPGNTGELF
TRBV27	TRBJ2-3	ASSLTQTSGIGADTQY
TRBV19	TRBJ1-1	ASSIDGINTEAF
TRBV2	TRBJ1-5	ASSGAGAQIKPQH
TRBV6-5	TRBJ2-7	ASSYSISVSWDEQY
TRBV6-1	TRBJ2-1	ATASDSSYNEQF
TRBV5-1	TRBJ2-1	ASSFRASRDNEQF
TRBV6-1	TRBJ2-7	ASSRTGTGIYEQY
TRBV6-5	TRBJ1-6	ASTQSGDSPLH
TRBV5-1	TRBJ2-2	ASSGVSGEAGELF
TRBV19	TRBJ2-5	ASSREMLQETQY
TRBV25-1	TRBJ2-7	ASSEGALYEQY
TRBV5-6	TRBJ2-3	ASSLGRLPSTDTQY
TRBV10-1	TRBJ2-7	ASSDGPYPAEQY
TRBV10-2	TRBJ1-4	ASSDRGYGGKLF
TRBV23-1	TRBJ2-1	ASSQLGYNEQF
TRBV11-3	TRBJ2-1	ASNKESGSYNEQF
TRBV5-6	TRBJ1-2	ASSWGDRVNYGYT
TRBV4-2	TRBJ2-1	ASSPTSAKNYNEQF
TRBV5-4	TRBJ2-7	ASSLWGKGYEQY
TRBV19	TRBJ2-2	ANRDTAPGELF
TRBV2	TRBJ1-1	ASSEEGGTEAF
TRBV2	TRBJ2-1	ASSETSGTYNEQF